The 4 T cell receptor beta chains listed next were all sequenced from one sample in a study of cytomegalovirus exposure and HLA in healthy donors. Primers included in the PCR were 60 Vbeta and 13 Jbeta primers. Sequencing was performed with immunoSEQ multiplex PCR; in TCRdb, only in-frame clones are kept and a portion is missing. The sample records 200,000 to 250,000 clones, 60% to 80% being singletons. The sequencing sample was made of PBMCs. These receptors came from a man younger than 30 in good health and CMV-seronegative.

This clone was observed a single time. V gene TRBV7-2 combines with J gene TRBJ2-7, with a tentative D call TRBD1 (6 bases). This CDR3 is 16 amino acids long. Looked up from germline, CDR1 is SGHTA and CDR2 is FQGNSA. Trimming pared 5 bases from V and 1 base from J, leaving 18 bases between. For the CDR3, the DNA is TGTGCCAGCAGCCATCAGGGGTGGCAGGTATCCTACGAGCAGTACTTC. Protein product: CASSHQGWQVSYEQYF.

The chain carries TRBV4-2 and TRBJ2-5, with 12 bases fitting TRBD2. The J segment lost 3 bases and the V segment lost 7 bases, leaving 12 bases of the junction unmatched. The CDR3 covers 17 residues. The germline V gene encodes CDR1 LGHNA and CDR2 YNFKEQ. The CDR3 DNA reads as TGTGCCAGCACGCTCAAACCTAGACTAGCGGGAGAAGAGACCCAGTACTTC. This encodes CASTLKPRLAGEETQYF.

The V and J genes are TRBV7-2 and TRBJ1-5; possible D gene TRBD1, 6 bases. The germline V and J ends were trimmed by 5 bases and 5 bases, with 13 bases remaining between them. Germline V gives CDR1 SGHTA, CDR2 FQGNSA. CDR3 length: 14 residues. CDR3 in DNA: TGTGCCAGCAGCCTCCGGAAGGGGGATCAGCCCCAGCATTTT. Protein sequence: CASSLRKGDQPQHF. The full variable domain, in which reference TRBV7-2 and TRBJ1-5 provide the parts outside the CDR3, is GAGVSQSPSNKVTEKGKDVELRCDPISGHTALYWYRQSLGQGLEFLIYFQGNSAPDKSGLPSDRFSAERTGGSVSTLTIQRTQQEDSAVYLCASSLRKGDQPQHFGDGTRLSIL.

Turning to this clone: Other nucleotide sequences from this sample produce the same CDR3. This sequence joins TRBV7-9 and TRBJ2-7; D gene unclear. V lost 5 bases and J lost 1, with 3 bases in between. Germline V gene data show CDR1 as SEHNR and CDR2 as FQNEAQ (reference sequence). This CDR3 region has 11 residues. The CDR3 spells CASSLSYEQYF. The CDR3 region has the DNA TGTGCCAGCAGCCTTTCCTACGAGCAGTACTTC.